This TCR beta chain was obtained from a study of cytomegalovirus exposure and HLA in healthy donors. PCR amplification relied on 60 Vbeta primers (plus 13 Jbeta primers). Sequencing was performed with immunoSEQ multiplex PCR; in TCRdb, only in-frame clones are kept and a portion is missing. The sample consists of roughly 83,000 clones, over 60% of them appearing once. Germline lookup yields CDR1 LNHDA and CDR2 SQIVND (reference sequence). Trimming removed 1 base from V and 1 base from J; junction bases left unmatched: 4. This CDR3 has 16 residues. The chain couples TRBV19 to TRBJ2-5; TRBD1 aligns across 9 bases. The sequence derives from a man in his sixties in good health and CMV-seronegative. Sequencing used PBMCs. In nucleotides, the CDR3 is TGTGCCAGTAGTATAGCCTCGACAGGGGGCCAAGAGACCCAGTACTTC. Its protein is CASSIASTGGQETQYF.